This TCR beta chain was recovered during a study of blood T cell repertoires in COVID-19. Study-wide context: Sites across the United States, Italy and Spain contributed samples from acute and convalescent COVID-19.

Some clones are missing from TCRdb's copy, which holds only in-frame ones; the method was immunoSEQ multiplex PCR. The table lists some 130,000 clones, roughly 90% of them singletons. This CDR3 has 16 residues. The ends lost 1 base at V and 5 bases at J; junction bases unmatched: 5. The germline V gene has CDR1 SGHTA and CDR2 FQGNSA. Sequencing was done on a sample of peripheral blood. The sequence was collected from a man aged 50-60 years with active or convalescent COVID-19. V and J are TRBV7-2 and TRBJ2-7; TRBD2 aligns across 13 bases. The CDR3 DNA reads as TGTGCCAGCAGCTTAGGGGGACTAGCGGGATTCGACGAGCAGTACTTC. Protein: CASSLGGLAGFDEQYF.